Listed below are T cell receptor beta chains from one sample, sequenced in a study of OX40 agonist ivuxolimab in advanced cancers. Assay: immunoSEQ multiplex PCR; the TCRdb copy retains only in-frame clones and omits some. The sample holds around 80,000 clones; around 86% are singletons and the top ten take under 3%. The sequencing used CD4+ or CD8+ T cells sorted from blood, collected in a trial of the OX40 agonist ivuxolimab. These receptors were collected from an adult with an advanced solid tumor such as melanoma, head and neck, liver or kidney cancer. Each CDR3 is given with its conserved first and last residue. Each record gives: clone size, D gene, J gene, V gene, CDR3 DNA, CDR3 protein. D genes are given only for firm matches. Size is omitted from some rows. Given values are once, few, many or a class for expanded clones.

.,TRBD1,TRBJ2-1,TRBV27,TGTGCCAGCAGTTCCTACTCACGAGGGGGCGTTAGCTCCTACAATGAGCAGTTCTTC,CASSSYSRGGVSSYNEQFF
.,.,TRBJ2-7,TRBV2,TGTGCCAGCCGCGGGTCTTCCTACGAGCAGTACTTC,CASRGSSYEQYF
.,.,TRBJ2-2,TRBV18,TGTGCCAGCTCACAGCGACAGGACGCGAACACCGGGGAGCTGTTTTTT,CASSQRQDANTGELFF
.,.,TRBJ1-4,TRBV4-3,TGCGCCAGCACAAACGGGTACCCAACTAATGAAAAACTGTTTTTT,CASTNGYPTNEKLFF
.,.,TRBJ2-5,TRBV4-2,TGTGCCAGCAGCCAAGTTGAAGGGACAAAAGAGACCCAGTACTTC,CASSQVEGTKETQYF
.,TRBD1,TRBJ2-2,TRBV18,TGTGCCAGCTCCGGTGGACAGGAGAACACCGGGGAGCTGTTTTTT,CASSGGQENTGELFF
once,TRBD1,TRBJ1-4,TRBV18,TGTGCCAGCTCACCCACGGCGACAGGGATCGAAAAACTGTTTTTT,CASSPTATGIEKLFF
.,.,TRBJ1-3,TRBV5-6,TGTGCCAGCAGCTTCGGAACACTCCGAAACACCATATATTTT,CASSFGTLRNTIYF
few,.,TRBJ1-6,TRBV10-1,TGCGCCAGCAGTGACCATGGCGGGACAAATTCACCCCTCCACTTT,CASSDHGGTNSPLHF
.,.,TRBJ2-7,TRBV19,TGTGCCAGTAGTATGCGGGGAGGCGAGCAGTACTTC,CASSMRGGEQYF
.,TRBD1,TRBJ2-5,TRBV10-3,TGTGCCATCAGCGATAACAGACAGGGGCCGTACCAAGAGACCCAGTACTTC,CAISDNRQGPYQETQYF
.,.,TRBJ1-5,TRBV21-1,TGTGCCAGCAGCACCCGGCAGAGTCAGCCCCAGCATTTT,CASSTRQSQPQHF
.,TRBD1,TRBJ2-1,TRBV5-1,TGCGCCAGCAGCTTTGAACCCGGGACAGCCTACAATGAGCAGTTCTTC,CASSFEPGTAYNEQFF
.,TRBD1,TRBJ1-4,TRBV7-2,TGTGCCAGCAGTTATGGACAGGGTGGAGAAAAACTGTTTTTT,CASSYGQGGEKLFF
.,.,TRBJ2-1,TRBV9,TGTGCCAGCAGCCCAATGGGAGGGGACACCTCCTACAATGAGCAGTTCTTC,CASSPMGGDTSYNEQFF
.,.,TRBJ1-4,TRBV5-1,TGCGCCAGCAGGGCGGACACCTCTAATGAAAAACTGTTTTTT,CASRADTSNEKLFF
few,TRBD1,TRBJ1-2,TRBV7-9,TGTGCCAGCAGCACGGACAGGGGGCGAACTAACTATGGCTACACCTTC,CASSTDRGRTNYGYTF
.,TRBD1,TRBJ1-2,TRBV29-1,TGCAGCGCAGGACAGGGGAACTATGGCTACACCTTC,CSAGQGNYGYTF
.,.,TRBJ1-2,TRBV5-1,TGCGCCAGCAGCTTGGAGAACTATGGCTACACCTTC,CASSLENYGYTF
.,.,TRBJ1-5,TRBV19,TGTGCCAGTAGTATCCTCGGGACTCAGCCCCAGCATTTT,CASSILGTQPQHF
.,.,TRBJ1-1,TRBV5-1,TGCGCCAGCAGCTTGGATATGAACACTGAAGCTTTCTTT,CASSLDMNTEAFF
.,.,TRBJ1-1,TRBV7-2,TGTGCCAGCAGCGTAAGGGCCCCGAACACTGAAGCTTTCTTT,CASSVRAPNTEAFF
.,.,TRBJ2-1,TRBV7-8,TGTGCCAGCAGCTTAAGGCAGGACCCTTACAATGAGCAGTTCTTC,CASSLRQDPYNEQFF
.,TRBD1,TRBJ1-2,TRBV5-1,TGCGCCAGCAGCTTGGCCGAAGGACAGGGGGCTATTAACTATGGCTACACCTTC,CASSLAEGQGAINYGYTF
.,.,TRBJ1-1,TRBV28,TGTGCCAGCAGTTTATTGTGGGAGGGGGATACTGAAGCTTTCTTT,CASSLLWEGDTEAFF
.,.,TRBJ1-4,TRBV5-1,TGCGCCAGCAGCTTGGCCCCCAGCAGGGAAAAACTGTTTTTT,CASSLAPSREKLFF
.,.,TRBJ2-2,TRBV28,TGTGCCAGCAGTGCCATCGGGGGAACCGGGGAGCTGTTTTTT,CASSAIGGTGELFF
.,.,TRBJ1-5,TRBV28,TGTGCCAGCAGGGAGGGATTCAATCAGCCCCAGCATTTT,CASREGFNQPQHF
few,.,TRBJ1-2,TRBV28,TGTGCCAGCAGTCCCGACACGGGGGGCTATGGCTACACCTTC,CASSPDTGGYGYTF
.,.,TRBJ1-5,TRBV18,TGTGCCAGCTCAGTCGGGACATCTCAGCCCCAGCATTTT,CASSVGTSQPQHF
once,.,TRBJ2-1,TRBV5-6,TGTGCCAGCAGCTTGTCCCTTGGGGTTTTCAGCTCCTACAATGAGCAGTTCTTC,CASSLSLGVFSSYNEQFF
.,.,TRBJ2-5,TRBV6-1,TGTGCCAGCAGTGAAGCGGCAGGACAAGAGACCCAGTACTTC,CASSEAAGQETQYF
few,.,TRBJ1-5,TRBV7-8,TGTGCCAGCAGCTTAGGAGCAGACCCCAGACAGCCCCAGCATTTT,CASSLGADPRQPQHF
few,.,TRBJ2-3,TRBV7-8,TGTGCCAGCAGCTTAGGGCATACAGATACGCAGTATTTT,CASSLGHTDTQYF
.,TRBD1,TRBJ1-5,TRBV9,TGTGCCAGCAGCGCGGGGACAGGGAGCGATCAGCCCCAGCATTTT,CASSAGTGSDQPQHF
.,.,TRBJ1-1,TRBV4-2,TGTGCCAGCAGCCAGGCGGGCAGCAGGACGAACACTGAAGCTTTCTTT,CASSQAGSRTNTEAFF
.,.,TRBJ1-3,TRBV5-8,TGTGCCAGCAGCTTGAAGCGGGGAAACACCATATATTTT,CASSLKRGNTIYF
.,.,TRBJ2-5,TRBV9,TGTGCCAGCAGCGTAGGAGTAGGGTATTCGTACCAAGAGACCCAGTACTTC,CASSVGVGYSYQETQYF
.,.,TRBJ1-5,TRBV5-8,TGTGCCAGCACTGGGAGACGCAATCAGCCCCAGCATTTT,CASTGRRNQPQHF
.,TRBD1,TRBJ2-7,TRBV7-8,TGTGCCAGCAGCACGGGACAGTACTACGAGCAGTACTTC,CASSTGQYYEQYF
.,.,TRBJ1-5,TRBV6-6,TGTGCCAGCACTCAAGGGGGTGACAATCAGCCCCAGCATTTT,CASTQGGDNQPQHF
.,.,TRBJ1-2,TRBV27,TGTGCCAGCAGTTCAGGGACTGGCTACACCTTC,CASSSGTGYTF
.,.,TRBJ1-5,TRBV11-2,TGTGCCAGCAGCTTAGATGGGAAAGGGGCTGGTAATCAGCCCCAGCATTTT,CASSLDGKGAGNQPQHF
.,.,TRBJ2-2,TRBV6-5,TGTGCCAGCAGTTACGGGAGCCCGAACACCGGGGAGCTGTTTTTT,CASSYGSPNTGELFF
.,.,TRBJ1-2,TRBV5-8,TGTGCCAGCAGCCCCAGGGCGGGCCCAAAAACTCACACCTTC,CASSPRAGPKTHTF